This is a list of T cell receptor beta chains from one sample in a study of Tregs in tolerant kidney transplant recipients. Profiling relied on immunoSEQ multiplex PCR, and the TCRdb table lists in-frame clones only, not all of them. The sample comprises some 64,000 clones, roughly 98% of which are singletons, and 0.34% rests with the top ten. The specimen comprised Tregs from blood, sampled before the transplant. The receptors were sampled from a human donor who received a combined kidney and bone marrow transplant. CDR3s include the opening cysteine and the closing phenylalanine or tryptophan. A D gene is named only where the DNA matches it firmly. Clone sizes are given selectively: once, few, many, or a class where the clone is expanded.

D gene	clone size	J gene	V gene	CDR3 protein	CDR3 DNA
-	-	TRBJ1-1	TRBV11-3	CASGQGSIAFF	TGTGCCAGTGGGCAGGGGTCGATAGCTTTCTTT
TRBD1	-	TRBJ1-2	TRBV6-5	CASSSYRGQGHGYTF	TGTGCCAGCAGTTCATACCGGGGACAGGGGCATGGCTACACCTTC
-	-	TRBJ1-5	TRBV6-6	CASSEGDGNQPQHF	TGTGCCAGCAGCGAGGGGGATGGCAATCAGCCCCAGCATTTT
TRBD2	-	TRBJ2-1	TRBV27	CASSSLTSGSNEQFF	TGTGCCAGCAGTTCCCTGACTAGCGGGAGCAATGAGCAGTTCTTC
-	-	TRBJ1-5	TRBV7-2	CASSRGSYNQPQHF	TGTGCCAGCAGCCGGGGGTCTTACAATCAGCCCCAGCATTTT
TRBD1	-	TRBJ2-1	TRBV30	CAWSGSWDRNNEQFF	TGTGCCTGGAGTGGTAGCTGGGACAGAAACAATGAGCAGTTCTTC
TRBD1	few	TRBJ1-2	TRBV6-1	CASSDVLQGGALANYGYTF	TGTGCCAGCAGTGACGTTTTACAGGGGGGCGCACTAGCTAACTATGGCTACACCTTC
-	-	TRBJ1-3	TRBV19	CASSSRQSGSGNTIYF	TGTGCCAGTAGTTCCCGACAGTCTGGATCTGGAAACACCATATATTTT
-	-	TRBJ2-5	TRBV5-1	CASSLQGFREETQYF	TGCGCCAGCAGCTTGCAGGGATTTAGGGAAGAGACCCAGTACTTC
-	-	TRBJ2-1	TRBV10-3	CAITESPRQRNEQFF	TGTGCCATCACCGAATCTCCGAGACAGCGAAATGAGCAGTTCTTC
TRBD1	-	TRBJ1-3	TRBV7-2	CASSLVTGGNTIYF	TGTGCCAGCAGCTTAGTGACAGGGGGAAACACCATATATTTT
-	-	TRBJ2-3	TRBV27	CASSPLTWGADTQYF	TGTGCCAGCAGCCCGTTGACTTGGGGGGCAGATACGCAGTATTTT
-	-	TRBJ1-6	TRBV28	CASSSPGLPLHF	TGTGCCAGCAGCTCTCCAGGTTTGCCCCTCCACTTT
-	once	TRBJ1-4	TRBV27	CASSPMTTTNEKLFF	TGTGCCAGCAGTCCGATGACAACAACTAATGAAAAACTGTTTTTT
TRBD2	-	TRBJ2-2	TRBV7-3	CASSGLAGAANTGELFF	TGTGCCAGCAGCGGACTAGCGGGGGCCGCGAACACCGGGGAGCTGTTTTTT
TRBD2	-	TRBJ2-3	TRBV5-1	CASSLGLAGEYVLRTDTQYF	TGCGCCAGCAGCTTGGGGTTAGCGGGAGAATACGTCTTAAGGACAGATACGCAGTATTTT
TRBD2	once	TRBJ2-1	TRBV19	CASSIDLFSVLLTSGQNEQFF	TGTGCCAGTAGTATAGATCTATTCTCGGTGTTGTTGACTAGCGGACAAAATGAGCAGTTCTTC
-	-	TRBJ1-3	TRBV10-3	CAISPGQLSGNTIYF	TGTGCCATCAGCCCGGGACAACTCTCTGGAAACACCATATATTTT
TRBD1	-	TRBJ2-1	TRBV19	CASSVDRVNEQFF	TGTGCCAGTAGTGTGGACAGGGTGAATGAGCAGTTCTTC
TRBD1	-	TRBJ1-5	TRBV9	CASSAGTGDLNQPQHF	TGTGCCAGCAGCGCTGGGACAGGGGACCTCAATCAGCCCCAGCATTTT
TRBD1	-	TRBJ2-7	TRBV6-6	CASRAGTGYSYEQYF	TGTGCCAGCAGAGCCGGGACAGGGTACTCCTACGAGCAGTACTTC
-	once	TRBJ1-1	TRBV11-2	CASSLGTVNTEAFF	TGTGCCAGCAGCTTAGGGACAGTGAACACTGAAGCTTTCTTT
TRBD2	-	TRBJ2-1	TRBV6-5	CASTRAGLARNEQFF	TGTGCCAGCACCCGTGCGGGACTAGCGAGGAATGAGCAGTTCTTC
-	-	TRBJ1-2	TRBV29-1	CSVVLQENYGYTF	TGCAGCGTCGTTTTACAGGAGAACTATGGCTACACCTTC
TRBD1	-	TRBJ2-3	TRBV10-3	CAIGTGSTDTQYF	TGTGCCATTGGGACAGGGAGCACAGATACGCAGTATTTT
-	once	TRBJ2-7	TRBV6-1	CASSAQGMDEQYF	TGTGCCAGCAGTGCCCAGGGGATGGACGAGCAGTACTTC
TRBD2	-	TRBJ2-1	TRBV27	CASRRAGPYNEQFF	TGTGCCAGCCGGAGAGCGGGACCCTACAATGAGCAGTTCTTC
-	-	TRBJ2-3	TRBV2	CASSASAPRQYF	TGTGCCAGCAGTGCTTCCGCCCCCAGGCAGTATTTT
-	-	TRBJ1-6	TRBV7-3	CASSLDGGSYNSPLHF	TGTGCCAGCAGCTTAGATGGAGGTTCCTATAATTCACCCCTCCACTTT
TRBD1	-	TRBJ1-1	TRBV6-5	CASSSTYRGGTEAFF	TGTGCCAGCAGCTCGACCTACAGGGGAGGAACTGAAGCTTTCTTT
-	-	TRBJ1-1	TRBV2	CASTPGQMNTEAFF	TGTGCCAGCACCCCGGGACAAATGAACACTGAAGCTTTCTTT
-	-	TRBJ2-5	TRBV5-5	CASSFWRNQETQYF	TGTGCCAGCAGCTTTTGGCGGAACCAAGAGACCCAGTACTTC
-	-	TRBJ1-4	TRBV5-1	CASSFQGEHATNEKLFF	TGCGCCAGCAGCTTTCAAGGAGAACACGCAACTAATGAAAAACTGTTTTTT